This TCR beta chain derives from a study of cytomegalovirus exposure and HLA in healthy donors. Trimming shortened V by 0 bases and J by 5 bases, and 13 bases separated the two germline ends. Germline V gives CDR1 MNHEY, CDR2 SMNVEV (reference sequence). This CDR3 has 15 amino acids. Only a few counts were recorded for this clone. The antigen remains unidentified. Study conclusions and caveats: Altogether, 150 to 200 TCR beta chains were recorded as cytomegalovirus-associated. It was shown in a later analysis that HLA-associated TCR beta chains were more clonally expanded than other, equally common chains.

This PCR relied on a set of 60 Vbeta primers and 13 Jbeta primers. Some clones are missing from TCRdb's copy, which holds only in-frame ones; the method was immunoSEQ multiplex PCR. The sample holds about 190,000 clones, almost 75% seen once. This chain joins TRBV27 and TRBJ1-2; perhaps TRBD1 as D (5 bases). This TCR came from a woman aged 30 to 39 in good health and CMV-seropositive. The sequencing input was PBMCs. CDR3 residues: CASSLSIRGRYGYTF. The CDR3 nucleotides are TGTGCCAGCAGTTTATCGATAAGGGGTCGGTATGGCTACACCTTC.